This T cell receptor beta chain was sequenced for a study of cytomegalovirus exposure and HLA in healthy donors. Study-wide results and limits: Some public TCRs appeared in many individuals, while most sequences were rare. Most likely, a cluster of highly shared sequence variants arose as a sequencing artifact.

Vbeta (60) and Jbeta (13) primers were used in the PCR. Sequenced by immunoSEQ multiplex PCR; TCRdb stores in-frame clones only, minus some. The sample shows approximately 100,000 clones, approximately 68% of them seen only once. Remarks on this clone: Its target is unknown.

The germline CDR1 and CDR2 sequences are MGHDK and SYGVNS. This CDR3 has 18 amino acids. The ends lost 1 base at V and 0 bases at J; junction bases unmatched: 8. Input material: PBMCs. This sequence joins TRBV25-1 and TRBJ2-1, with 8 bases that match TRBD1. The receptor was isolated from a woman between 18 and 30 years old in good health and CMV-seropositive. The CDR3 DNA is TGTGCCAGCAGTGAATTACAGGGGGGCCAGAGCTCCTACAATGAGCAGTTCTTC. This translates into CASSELQGGQSSYNEQFF.